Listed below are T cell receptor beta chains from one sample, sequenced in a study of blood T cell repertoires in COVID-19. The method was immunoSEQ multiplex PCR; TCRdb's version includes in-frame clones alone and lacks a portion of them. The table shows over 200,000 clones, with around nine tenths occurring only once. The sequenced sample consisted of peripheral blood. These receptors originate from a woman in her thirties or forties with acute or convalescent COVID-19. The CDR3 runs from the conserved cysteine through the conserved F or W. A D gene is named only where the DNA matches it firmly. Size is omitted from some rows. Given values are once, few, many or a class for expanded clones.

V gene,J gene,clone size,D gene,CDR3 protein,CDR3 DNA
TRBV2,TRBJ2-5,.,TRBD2,CASSTTSGGIPRTQYF,TGTGCCAGCAGTACCACTAGCGGGGGGATTCCGCGGACCCAGTACTTC
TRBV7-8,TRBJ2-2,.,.,CASSLQRWGTGELFF,TGTGCCAGCAGCTTGCAGCGGTGGGGTACCGGGGAGCTGTTTTTT
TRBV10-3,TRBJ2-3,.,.,CAISEAEDSFSTDTQYF,TGTGCCATCAGTGAGGCAGAGGACAGCTTTAGCACAGATACGCAGTATTTT
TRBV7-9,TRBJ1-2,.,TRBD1,CASSPRDSYGYTF,TGTGCCAGCAGCCCCCGGGACAGCTATGGCTACACCTTC
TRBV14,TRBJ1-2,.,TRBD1,CASSDREVPPYGYTF,TGTGCCAGCAGCGACAGGGAGGTGCCACCATATGGCTACACCTTC
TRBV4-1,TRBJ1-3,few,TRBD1,CASSRTGARSGNTIYF,TGCGCCAGCAGCCGCACAGGGGCGCGCTCTGGAAACACCATATATTTT
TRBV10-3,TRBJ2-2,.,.,CAISESKGVFSANTGELFF,TGTGCCATCAGCGAATCCAAGGGGGTATTCTCCGCGAACACCGGGGAGCTGTTTTTT
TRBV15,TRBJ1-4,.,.,CATSRDSPGNEKLFF,TGTGCCACCAGCAGAGATTCACCGGGTAATGAAAAACTGTTTTTT
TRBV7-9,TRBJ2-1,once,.,CASSPKVSGRKYNEQFF,TGTGCCAGCAGTCCGAAAGTCAGCGGGCGAAAATACAATGAGCAGTTCTTC
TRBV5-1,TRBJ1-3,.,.,CASSPTSSGNTIYF,TGCGCCAGCAGCCCGACAAGCTCCGGAAACACCATATATTTT